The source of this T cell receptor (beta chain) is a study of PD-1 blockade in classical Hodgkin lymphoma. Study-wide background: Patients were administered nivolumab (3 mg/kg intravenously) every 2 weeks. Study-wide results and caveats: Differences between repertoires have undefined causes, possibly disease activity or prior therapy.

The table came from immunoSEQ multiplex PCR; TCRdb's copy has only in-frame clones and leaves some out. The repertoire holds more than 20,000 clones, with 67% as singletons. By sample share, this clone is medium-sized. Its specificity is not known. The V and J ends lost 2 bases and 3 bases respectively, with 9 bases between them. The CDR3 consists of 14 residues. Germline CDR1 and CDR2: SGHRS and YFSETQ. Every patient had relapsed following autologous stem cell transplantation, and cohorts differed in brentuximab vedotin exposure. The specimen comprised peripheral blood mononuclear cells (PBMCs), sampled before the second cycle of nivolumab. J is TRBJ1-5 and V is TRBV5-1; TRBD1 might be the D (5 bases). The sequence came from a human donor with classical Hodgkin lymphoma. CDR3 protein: CASSLGTPNQPQHF. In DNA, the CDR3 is TGCGCCAGCAGCTTAGGGACGCCCAATCAGCCCCAGCATTTT.